This T cell receptor beta chain comes out of a study of shared clonotypes between healthy human individuals. Study overall: Three plates each covered CD4 naive and memory; CD8 naive two, CD8 memory one.

Clones were sequenced by immunoSEQ multiplex PCR, and TCRdb holds only the in-frame ones, with some missing. The data contain millions of clones, roughly nine tenths of them singletons. As for this clone: Its specificity is not known.

Division of CD4+ cells produced a CD45RA+ naive subset and a CD45RA-negative memory subset. This CDR3 spans 14 amino acids. Germline V gene lookup returns CDR1 MNHEY and CDR2 SVGAGI. With 0 bases removed from V and 5 bases from J, the gap between germline ends came to 10 bases. Study-level points and caveats: Rarefaction curves obtained for sorted subsets showed sequencing incomplete despite large depth. Against clonotypes common to all four donors, non-shared ones had lower generation probabilities.

Sequencing was done on a sample of naive CD4+ T cells sorted from blood. Subset: CD45RA+ positively selected. This clonotype was sampled from a man between 18 and 35 years old in good health. This sequence joins TRBV6-5 and TRBJ2-5, with unresolved D. CDR3 DNA sequence: TGTGCCAGCAGTTACTCGAGAAGCCTGGAGACCCAGTACTTC. It translates to CASSYSRSLETQYF.